The T cell receptor (beta chain) under discussion was sequenced for a study of cytomegalovirus exposure and HLA in healthy donors. Overall study: Unique TCRs from HLA-typed donors, 75 million to 100 million of them, were held in an early data release.

Study-level results: Reportedly, cytomegalovirus status was diagnosed with high sensitivity and specificity.

The length of the CDR3 is 14 residues. CDR1 is MDHEN and CDR2 is SYDVKM in the germline V gene. V was pared by 5 bases and J by 3 bases, with 4 bases of the junction left unmatched. For this clone: What it recognizes is unknown.

The PCR contained 60 Vbeta and 13 Jbeta primers. Method: immunoSEQ multiplex PCR; TCRdb's copy keeps in-frame clones and lacks some. The sample includes about 270,000 clones, roughly 89% of them seen just once. This clonotype was sampled from a man between 40 and 49 years old in good health and CMV-seropositive. V usage is TRBV28 and J usage is TRBJ1-5, with 7 bases that match TRBD1. The sample comprised PBMCs. This chain's CDR3 is CASSVDRPNQPQHF. For the CDR3, the DNA is TGTGCCAGCAGTGTGGACAGGCCCAATCAGCCCCAGCATTTT.